These T cell receptor beta chains were read from a single sample in a study of cytomegalovirus exposure and HLA in healthy donors. Assay used: immunoSEQ multiplex PCR; TCRdb lists only in-frame clones, some missing. This sample has approximately 150,000 clones; 65% to 85% occur once, and the top ten carry more than 3%. Sequencing was done on a sample of PBMCs. These receptors were obtained from a male donor in good health and CMV-seronegative. The CDR3 runs from the conserved cysteine through the conserved F or W. The D gene is left open where the match is weak. Rows may omit the clone size; those that give it use once, few, many or a size class.

V	J	D	size	length	CDR3	DNA
TRBV7-6	TRBJ2-1	TRBD2	few	14	CASSPSGGRNEQFF	TGTGCCAGCAGCCCTAGCGGGGGGAGGAATGAGCAGTTCTTC
TRBV6-4	TRBJ2-1	TRBD2	many	15	CASSDSSGGLNEQFF	TGTGCCAGCAGTGACTCGTCGGGAGGGCTCAATGAGCAGTTCTTC
TRBV7-9	TRBJ2-7	-	-	16	CASSGYETLDPYEQYF	TGTGCCAGCAGTGGTTACGAGACCCTAGACCCCTACGAGCAGTACTTC
TRBV29-1	TRBJ1-5	-	-	13	CSVDMGGSQPQHF	TGCAGCGTTGACATGGGGGGAAGTCAGCCCCAGCATTTT
TRBV7-3	TRBJ2-1	TRBD2	-	17	CASSLRPSGSLYNEQFF	TGTGCCAGCAGCTTAAGGCCTAGCGGGAGCCTTTACAATGAGCAGTTCTTC
TRBV19	TRBJ1-1	-	-	14	CASKNPGRGTEAFF	TGTGCCAGTAAAAACCCCGGACGGGGGACTGAAGCTTTCTTT
TRBV7-9	TRBJ1-2	-	-	15	CASRPATQGVDGYTF	TGTGCCAGCAGACCAGCAACCCAGGGTGTGGATGGCTACACCTTC
TRBV6-4	TRBJ2-1	-	-	13	CASSEGPPNEQFF	TGTGCCAGCAGTGAGGGCCCGCCAAATGAGCAGTTCTTC
TRBV6-5	TRBJ2-5	-	-	11	CASSSPTGQYF	TGTGCCAGCAGCTCCCCTACGGGACAGTACTTC
TRBV27	TRBJ2-5	TRBD1	-	15	CASSLRQGARETQYF	TGTGCCAGCAGTTTAAGGCAGGGGGCGCGAGAGACCCAGTACTTC
TRBV7-2	TRBJ2-1	-	once	15	CASSLRQPAFNEQFF	TGTGCCAGCAGCTTACGACAGCCAGCTTTCAATGAGCAGTTCTTC
TRBV7-9	TRBJ1-2	TRBD1	-	15	CASSPWDRGNYGYTF	TGTGCCAGCAGCCCATGGGACAGGGGGAACTATGGCTACACCTTC
TRBV7-9	TRBJ2-5	-	once	13	CASSLRGQETQYF	TGTGCCAGCAGCTTACGCGGCCAAGAGACCCAGTACTTC
TRBV13	TRBJ2-3	TRBD1	once	15	CASSSRQGHTDTQYF	TGTGCCAGCAGCTCCCGACAGGGGCACACAGATACGCAGTATTTT
TRBV19	TRBJ2-7	TRBD2	-	14	CASSISGPTSEQYF	TGTGCCAGTAGTATTAGCGGGCCTACGAGCGAGCAGTACTTC
TRBV4-1	TRBJ2-2	TRBD1	-	14	CASSFGTATGELFF	TGCGCCAGCAGTTTTGGGACAGCCACCGGGGAGCTGTTTTTT
TRBV6-5	TRBJ2-7	-	-	15	CASSYSQGGHGVQYF	TGTGCCAGCAGTTACTCGCAGGGTGGTCATGGCGTGCAGTACTTC
TRBV30	TRBJ2-7	TRBD2	-	12	CAWSLGEGEQYF	TGTGCCTGGAGTTTAGGGGAGGGCGAGCAGTACTTC
TRBV6-5	TRBJ1-5	-	-	13	CASTHGSNQPQHF	TGTGCCAGCACCCACGGTAGCAATCAGCCCCAGCATTTT
TRBV28	TRBJ1-5	TRBD1	-	15	CASSPRTGSNQPQHF	TGTGCCAGCAGTCCACGGACAGGTAGCAATCAGCCCCAGCATTTT
TRBV15	TRBJ2-7	-	-	12	CATSSYLVEQYF	TGTGCCACCAGCAGTTATCTCGTCGAGCAGTACTTC
TRBV28	TRBJ2-1	TRBD2	-	16	CASSLMAGGSYNEQFF	TGTGCCAGCAGTTTAATGGCGGGAGGCTCCTACAATGAGCAGTTCTTC
TRBV28	TRBJ2-7	TRBD1	-	15	CASNLQGQGLGEQYF	TGTGCCAGCAATCTACAGGGACAGGGGTTGGGGGAGCAGTACTTC
TRBV28	TRBJ1-2	-	-	13	CASSLGQTYGYTF	TGTGCCAGCAGTTTAGGGCAGACATATGGCTACACCTTC
TRBV28	TRBJ2-3	TRBD2	-	20	CASSYPGLAAGASSTDTQYF	TGTGCCAGCAGTTACCCTGGACTAGCGGCAGGGGCCTCTAGCACAGATACGCAGTATTTT